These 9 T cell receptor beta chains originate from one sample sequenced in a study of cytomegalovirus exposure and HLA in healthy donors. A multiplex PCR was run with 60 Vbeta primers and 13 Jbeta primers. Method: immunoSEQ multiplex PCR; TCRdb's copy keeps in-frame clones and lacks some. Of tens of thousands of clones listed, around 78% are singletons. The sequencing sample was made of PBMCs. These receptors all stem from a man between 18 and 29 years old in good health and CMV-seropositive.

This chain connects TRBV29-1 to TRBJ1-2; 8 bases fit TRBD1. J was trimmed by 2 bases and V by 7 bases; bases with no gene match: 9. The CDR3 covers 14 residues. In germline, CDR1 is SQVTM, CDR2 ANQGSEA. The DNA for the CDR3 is TGCAGCGCTGATCCTAGGACAGGGAACTATGGCTACACCTTC. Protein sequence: CSADPRTGNYGYTF.

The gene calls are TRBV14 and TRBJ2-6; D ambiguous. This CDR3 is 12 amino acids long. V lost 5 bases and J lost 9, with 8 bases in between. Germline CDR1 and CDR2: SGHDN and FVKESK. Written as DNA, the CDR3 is TGTGCCAGCAGCACCGGCGGCAACGTCCTGACTTTC. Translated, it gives CASSTGGNVLTF.

CDR3: CASSLQSGETQYF. CDR3 sequence (DNA): TGCGCCAGCAGCTTACAGTCTGGGGAGACCCAGTACTTC. The rearrangement joins TRBV5-1 to TRBJ2-5; D call uncertain. CDR1 and CDR2 from the germline V gene are SGHRS and YFSETQ. CDR3 length equals 13 residues. Between the trimmed V and J ends, which lost 2 bases and 5 bases, there was a span of 10 bases. Combining the CDR3 with reference TRBV5-1 and TRBJ2-5 gives the whole variable domain KAGVTQTPRYLIKTRGQQVTLSCSPISGHRSVSWYQQTPGQGLQFLFEYFSETQRNKGNFPGRFSGRQFSNSRSEMNVSTLELGDSALYLCASSLQSGETQYFGPGTRLLVL.

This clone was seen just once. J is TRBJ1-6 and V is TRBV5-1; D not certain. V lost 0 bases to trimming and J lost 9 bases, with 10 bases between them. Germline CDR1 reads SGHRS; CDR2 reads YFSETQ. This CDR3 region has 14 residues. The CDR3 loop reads CASSLESGGSPLHF. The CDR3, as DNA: TGCGCCAGCAGCTTGGAATCCGGAGGTTCACCCCTCCACTTT.

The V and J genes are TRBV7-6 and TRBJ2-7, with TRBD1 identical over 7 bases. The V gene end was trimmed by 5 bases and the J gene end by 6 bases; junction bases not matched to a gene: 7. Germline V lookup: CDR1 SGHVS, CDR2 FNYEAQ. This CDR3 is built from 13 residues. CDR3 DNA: TGTGCCAGCAGCGAGGGACAGCTCCTCGAGCAGTACTTC. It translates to CASSEGQLLEQYF.

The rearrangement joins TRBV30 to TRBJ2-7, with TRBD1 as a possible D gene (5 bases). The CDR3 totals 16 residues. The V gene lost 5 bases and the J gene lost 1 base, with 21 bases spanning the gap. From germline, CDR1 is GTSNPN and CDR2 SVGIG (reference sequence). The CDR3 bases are TGTGCCTGGCGTAAACCGGGCCAGGGCCTATCCTACGAGCAGTACTTC. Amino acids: CAWRKPGQGLSYEQYF. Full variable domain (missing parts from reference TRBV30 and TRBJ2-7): SQTIHQWPATLVQPVGSPLSLECTVEGTSNPNLYWYRQAAGRGLQLLFYSVGIGQISSEVPQNLSASRPQDRQFILSSKKLLLSDSGFYLCAWRKPGQGLSYEQYFGPGTRLTVT.

In DNA form, the CDR3 reads TGCGCCAGCAGCTTGACAGGCGAAGCTTTCTTT. It yields the protein CASSLTGEAFF. The chain uses TRBV5-1 and TRBJ1-1; the D gene is possibly TRBD1 (5 bases). The CDR3 totals 11 residues. V lost 1 base to trimming and J lost 8 bases, with 6 bases between them. Germline CDR1 is SGHRS and CDR2 is YFSETQ.

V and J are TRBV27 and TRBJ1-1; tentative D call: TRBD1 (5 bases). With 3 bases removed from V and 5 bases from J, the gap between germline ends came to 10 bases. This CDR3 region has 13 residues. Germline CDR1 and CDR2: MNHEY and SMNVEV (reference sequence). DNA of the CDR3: TGTGCCAGCAGTTTGGGGGAGGGGACTGAAGCTTTCTTT. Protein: CASSLGEGTEAFF.

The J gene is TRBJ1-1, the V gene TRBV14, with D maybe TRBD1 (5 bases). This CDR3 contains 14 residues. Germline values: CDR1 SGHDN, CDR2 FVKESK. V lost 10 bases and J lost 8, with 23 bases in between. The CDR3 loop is CATTRPSRVAEAFF. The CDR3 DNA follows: TGTGCCACGACCCGACCTTCCAGGGTCGCGGAAGCTTTCTTT.